These T cell receptor beta chains were read from a single sample in a study of OX40 agonist ivuxolimab in advanced cancers. Repertoires were generated with immunoSEQ multiplex PCR, while TCRdb's copy carries only in-frame clones and drops some. The top ten hold more than 4.5% of the sample, which has 50,000 to 65,000 clones, 88% seen once. The sequencing here drew on CD4+ or CD8+ T cells sorted from blood, taken in a trial of the OX40 agonist ivuxolimab. Receptors originate from an adult with an advanced solid tumor such as melanoma, head and neck, liver or kidney cancer. CDR3s include the opening cysteine and the closing phenylalanine or tryptophan. A D gene is named only where the DNA matches it firmly. The size field is filled for only some rows; it gives once, few, many or a size class.

v_gene,j_gene,abundance,d_gene,CDR3nt,CDR3aa
TRBV5-1,TRBJ1-5,NA,TRBD1,TGCGCCAGCAGCTCCGGGACAGGGGATGGTCAGCCCCAGCATTTT,CASSSGTGDGQPQHF
TRBV7-9,TRBJ2-7,once,NA,TGTGCCAGCAGCTTTTCCGGGACGGGGTACGAGCAGTACTTC,CASSFSGTGYEQYF
TRBV11-3,TRBJ1-1,NA,NA,TGTGCCAGCAGCCCCCGAGGGTCGAACACTGAAGCTTTCTTT,CASSPRGSNTEAFF
TRBV4-1,TRBJ1-1,NA,NA,TGCGCCAGCAGCCAAGATCCGAGGGGGAACACTGAAGCTTTCTTT,CASSQDPRGNTEAFF
TRBV6-4,TRBJ1-1,NA,TRBD1,TGTGCCAGCAGCCGCGACAGGGAAGCCACTGAAGCTTTCTTT,CASSRDREATEAFF
TRBV28,TRBJ2-7,NA,TRBD1,TGTGCCAGCAACGCGCCGGGACAGGGTAACTACGAGCAGTACTTC,CASNAPGQGNYEQYF
TRBV25-1,TRBJ2-3,NA,NA,TGTGCCAGCAGTGAAGACACCCCGTCTAAAGCAGATACGCAGTATTTT,CASSEDTPSKADTQYF
TRBV29-1,TRBJ1-1,NA,NA,TGCAGCTCCTCCCCAGGGATGAACACTGAAGCTTTCTTT,CSSSPGMNTEAFF
TRBV25-1,TRBJ1-6,NA,NA,TGTGCCAGCAGTGAACGCGGGGGGAATAATTCACCCCTCCACTTT,CASSERGGNNSPLHF
TRBV2,TRBJ1-5,NA,NA,TGTGCCAGCAGTGATACTAGCAATCAGCCCCAGCATTTT,CASSDTSNQPQHF
TRBV6-5,TRBJ1-2,NA,NA,TGTGCCAGCAGCGCAGGTCGGGAGCCAAACTATGGCTACACCTTC,CASSAGREPNYGYTF
TRBV27,TRBJ1-5,few,NA,TGTGCCAGCAATATCCTGGGGAGCAATCAGCCCCAGCATTTT,CASNILGSNQPQHF
TRBV19,TRBJ2-3,NA,NA,TGTGCCAGTAGTATCGGAGTAAACACAGATACGCAGTATTTT,CASSIGVNTDTQYF
TRBV18,TRBJ2-1,NA,NA,TGTGCCAGCTCCCCTCTCGCCTCCTACAATGAGCAGTTCTTC,CASSPLASYNEQFF
TRBV28,TRBJ2-5,NA,TRBD1,TGTGCCAGCAGTCCAGCCGGGACAGTCCAAGAGACCCAGTACTTC,CASSPAGTVQETQYF
TRBV9,TRBJ2-7,NA,NA,TGTGCCAGCAGCCCCCGGGACCCTGGCTACGAGCAGTACTTC,CASSPRDPGYEQYF
TRBV25-1,TRBJ1-2,NA,TRBD1,TGTGCCAGCAGTCGTCCCGAACGGGACAGCATGGGCTACACCTTC,CASSRPERDSMGYTF
TRBV19,TRBJ2-2,NA,NA,TGTGCCAGTAGTATGGGGGACGGGGAGCTGTTTTTT,CASSMGDGELFF
TRBV10-3,TRBJ1-1,NA,NA,TGTGCCATCAGTGCAAACCCGGGAGAGAACACTGAAGCTTTCTTT,CAISANPGENTEAFF
TRBV6-5,TRBJ1-5,few,NA,TGTGCCAGCAGTTCCGGGGCACCCAATCAGCCCCAGCATTTT,CASSSGAPNQPQHF
TRBV6-5,TRBJ1-1,NA,TRBD1,TGTGCCAGCAGAACAGGGGCGGGGAACACTGAAGCTTTCTTT,CASRTGAGNTEAFF
TRBV9,TRBJ2-3,NA,TRBD2,TGTGCCAGCAGCGCCTTAGCGGGAAGGAACACAGATACGCAGTATTTT,CASSALAGRNTDTQYF
TRBV6-5,TRBJ2-3,NA,NA,TGTGCCAGCAGTTACGGCAGCACAGATACGCAGTATTTT,CASSYGSTDTQYF
TRBV4-2,TRBJ2-5,NA,TRBD1,TGTGCCAGCAGCGGGACAGGGGAGGGAGAGACCCAGTACTTC,CASSGTGEGETQYF
TRBV6-5,TRBJ2-1,NA,TRBD2,TGTGCCAGCAGTTACAGCGGGAGGAACAATGAGCAGTTCTTC,CASSYSGRNNEQFF
TRBV7-9,TRBJ1-2,NA,TRBD1,TGTGCCAGCAGCCGGGGACAGGGAAGTGGCTACACCTTC,CASSRGQGSGYTF
TRBV5-6,TRBJ2-5,once,NA,TGTGCCAGCAGCTCCGCCGGGTCGGGGAGTCAAGAGACCCAGTACTTC,CASSSAGSGSQETQYF
TRBV5-1,TRBJ2-2,NA,NA,TGCGCCAGCAGCTTGGGCAGTAAGGTCACCTACACCGGGGAGCTGTTTTTT,CASSLGSKVTYTGELFF
TRBV19,TRBJ1-4,NA,TRBD1,TGTGCCAGTAGTGCCTGGGACAGGGGTTCGGAAAAACTGTTTTTT,CASSAWDRGSEKLFF
TRBV4-3,TRBJ1-2,few,TRBD1,TGCGCCAGCAGCCAAGGACCCGGGACAGGGGACCGGGGGGGCTACACCTTC,CASSQGPGTGDRGGYTF
TRBV12-5,TRBJ2-1,NA,TRBD2,TGTGCTAGTGGTTTGAGAAAAGAGGCTAGCGGGGCCCCTCGGAGGAATGAGCAGTTCTTC,CASGLRKEASGAPRRNEQFF
TRBV27,TRBJ2-6,NA,NA,TGTGCCAGCACCAACAGAGGCTCTGGGGCCAACGTCCTGACTTTC,CASTNRGSGANVLTF
TRBV5-4,TRBJ2-1,NA,TRBD2,TGTGCCAGCAATCGCGGGGGTAATGAGCAGTTCTTC,CASNRGGNEQFF
TRBV19,TRBJ1-5,NA,NA,TGTGCCAGTACGGACGGGGTTAGCAATCAGCCCCAGCATTTT,CASTDGVSNQPQHF
TRBV7-7,TRBJ2-5,NA,NA,TGTGCCAGCAGCTTAGCCTACGTTGAGACCCAGTACTTC,CASSLAYVETQYF
TRBV28,TRBJ1-2,NA,TRBD1,TGTGCCAGCAGTTTTATTAGGGGGACAGGGGGCCTCTACTATGGCTACACCTTC,CASSFIRGTGGLYYGYTF
TRBV4-3,TRBJ2-3,NA,TRBD2,TGCGCCAGCAGCCAAGACGGCTTGGGACTAGCGGGATCAGATACGCAGTATTTT,CASSQDGLGLAGSDTQYF
TRBV11-2,TRBJ2-3,NA,NA,TGTGCCAGCAGCTTAGATCTCACAGATACGCAGTATTTT,CASSLDLTDTQYF
TRBV7-2,TRBJ2-7,NA,NA,TGTGCCAGCAGCTTTCACTCCTACGAGCAGTACTTC,CASSFHSYEQYF
TRBV5-1,TRBJ2-1,NA,TRBD2,TGCGCCAGCAGCGCAGGGACTAGCGGGGGGCGTGGTGAGCAGTTCTTC,CASSAGTSGGRGEQFF
TRBV29-1,TRBJ2-4,NA,TRBD1,TGCAGCGTTCAACCCGGACAGGGGAGAAACATTCAGTACTTC,CSVQPGQGRNIQYF
TRBV5-5,TRBJ1-2,NA,NA,TGTGCCAGCAGCTTGCTCCAGGGCGGTCACTATGGCTACACCTTC,CASSLLQGGHYGYTF
TRBV7-3,TRBJ2-5,NA,TRBD2,TGTGCCAGCAGCACCTCTAGCGGGAGGTCAGAGACCCAGTACTTC,CASSTSSGRSETQYF
TRBV6-5,TRBJ2-3,NA,NA,TGTGCCAGCACAGGGTCCGCAGATACGCAGTATTTT,CASTGSADTQYF
TRBV6-5,TRBJ2-1,NA,NA,TGTGCCACCCTAGCAGTTTTTGGTGAGCAGTTCTTC,CATLAVFGEQFF
TRBV10-1,TRBJ2-7,NA,NA,TGCGCCAGCAGCCTCCTCCAGTCCTACGAGCAGTACTTC,CASSLLQSYEQYF
TRBV7-9,TRBJ2-3,NA,NA,TGTGCCAGCAGCTTAGACGGGAGCACAGATACGCAGTATTTT,CASSLDGSTDTQYF
TRBV19,TRBJ1-5,NA,TRBD1,TGTGCCAGTAGTATTTTACTTTTTGGGACAGGGGTGGGCAATCAGCCCCAGCATTTT,CASSILLFGTGVGNQPQHF
TRBV7-2,TRBJ1-2,NA,TRBD1,TGTGCCAGCAGCTTAGCCCTACAGGGGAGTAAGGGCTACACCTTC,CASSLALQGSKGYTF
TRBV7-2,TRBJ2-7,NA,TRBD2,TGTGCCAGCAGCCCAATGGGGGGGGTTGACGAGCAGTACTTC,CASSPMGGVDEQYF
TRBV19,TRBJ1-3,NA,NA,TGTGCCAGTAGTATCCAGGGTTCAACAGACCCCGGCTCTGGAAACACCATATATTTT,CASSIQGSTDPGSGNTIYF
TRBV18,TRBJ2-5,NA,NA,TGTGCCAGCTCACCACCGGGGACCAGAGAGACCCAGTACTTC,CASSPPGTRETQYF
TRBV30,TRBJ2-3,NA,TRBD2,TGTGCCTGGTCTCGCGGTAGCGGGGGGAGCACAGATACGCAGTATTTT,CAWSRGSGGSTDTQYF
TRBV7-2,TRBJ2-3,NA,TRBD2,TGTGCCAGCAGCTTATCCCTAGCGGAGAATACGCAGTATTTT,CASSLSLAENTQYF
TRBV19,TRBJ2-7,NA,NA,TGTGCCAGTAGTATTCCCAGGGGAGGGGTCTACGAGCAGTACTTC,CASSIPRGGVYEQYF
TRBV5-4,TRBJ2-3,NA,TRBD2,TGTGCCAGCAGCCCCCAGACCTATAGCGGGGCGGTCACAGATACGCAGTATTTT,CASSPQTYSGAVTDTQYF
TRBV9,TRBJ2-5,NA,TRBD2,TGTGCCAGCAGCGTAGGCCATGAGGGGCTCGGGAGGACAGAGACCCAGTACTTC,CASSVGHEGLGRTETQYF
TRBV7-6,TRBJ2-1,few,NA,TGTGCCAGCAGCTTAAACCGTAATGAGCAGTTCTTC,CASSLNRNEQFF
TRBV9,TRBJ1-2,NA,NA,TGTGCCAGCAGCGTAGATGAGGTATATGGCTACACCTTC,CASSVDEVYGYTF